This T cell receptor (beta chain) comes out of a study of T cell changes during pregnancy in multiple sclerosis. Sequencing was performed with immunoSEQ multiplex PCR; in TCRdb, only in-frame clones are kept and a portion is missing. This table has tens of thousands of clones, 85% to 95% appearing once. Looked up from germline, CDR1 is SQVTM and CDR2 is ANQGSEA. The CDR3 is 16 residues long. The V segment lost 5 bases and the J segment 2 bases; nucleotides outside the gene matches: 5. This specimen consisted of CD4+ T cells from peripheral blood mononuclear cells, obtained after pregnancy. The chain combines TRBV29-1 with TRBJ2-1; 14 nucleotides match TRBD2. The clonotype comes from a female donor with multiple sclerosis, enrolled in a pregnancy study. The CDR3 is CSVRGTSGRTYNEQFF. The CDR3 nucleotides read TGCAGCGTTAGGGGGACTAGCGGGAGAACCTACAATGAGCAGTTCTTC.